Listed below are T cell receptor beta chains from one sample, sequenced in a study of blood T cell repertoires in COVID-19. TCRdb's table, derived via immunoSEQ multiplex PCR, lists solely in-frame clones and lacks some. The repertoire consists of roughly 290,000 clones, with approximately 85% occurring once and the leading ten covering 0.87%. The sequencing sample was made of peripheral blood. These receptors all come from a human donor with COVID-19, enrolled during active disease. The donor label of this sample is uncertain. Both conserved end residues are part of each CDR3. The order of the fields is D gene, J gene, V gene, clone size, CDR3 DNA, CDR3 protein. The D gene is left open where the match is weak. Clone size is not always given. Where it is, it says once, few, many or a class for expanded clones.

TRBD1,TRBJ1-1,TRBV19,NA,TGTGCCACCCATAAGGGGAGGACAGGGTTAGCTTTCTTT,CATHKGRTGLAFF
NA,TRBJ2-1,TRBV7-9,NA,TGTGCCAGTGGGCGGGATCGGGTTGGAAATGAGCAGTTCTTC,CASGRDRVGNEQFF
NA,TRBJ2-7,TRBV7-2,NA,TGTGCCAGCAGCCAACCCAGGGCTAACTACGAGCAGTACTTC,CASSQPRANYEQYF
TRBD1,TRBJ2-7,TRBV19,NA,TGTGCCAGTAGTATAGGACAGGGGGCGTACGAGCAGTACTTC,CASSIGQGAYEQYF
TRBD2,TRBJ2-1,TRBV4-3,NA,TGCGCCAGCAGCCAAATCTTCGGACTAGCGGGAACGGTGAAGTTCTTC,CASSQIFGLAGTVKFF
TRBD1,TRBJ2-4,TRBV28,NA,TGTGCCAGCAGCCCACAGGGGCGGGCCAAAAACATTCAGTACTTC,CASSPQGRAKNIQYF
TRBD1,TRBJ1-1,TRBV5-1,NA,TGCGCCAGCGGGACAGGGATGGGGATCACTGAAGCTTTCTTT,CASGTGMGITEAFF
TRBD1,TRBJ1-2,TRBV28,NA,TGTGCCAGCAGTTCGCCGGGACAGGGGGCTCCTGGCTACACCTTC,CASSSPGQGAPGYTF
NA,TRBJ2-3,TRBV6-5,NA,TGTGCCAGCAGTCAACAGGGTAGGACAGATACGCAGTATTTT,CASSQQGRTDTQYF
NA,TRBJ1-5,TRBV28,NA,TGTGCCAGCAGGATGGGGGGTGAGGGACAGCCCCAGCATTTT,CASRMGGEGQPQHF
TRBD1,TRBJ1-1,TRBV19,NA,TGTGCCAGTAGCTCGGGACAGATGAACACTGAAGCTTTCTTT,CASSSGQMNTEAFF
NA,TRBJ1-2,TRBV10-3,NA,TGTGCCATCAGTGAAGGTGGCAGGCCAATTAACTATGGCTACACCTTC,CAISEGGRPINYGYTF
NA,TRBJ1-6,TRBV2,NA,TGTGCCAGCAGTGAAAGGGGCGGGGATAATTCACCCCTCCACTTT,CASSERGGDNSPLHF
TRBD2,TRBJ2-7,TRBV15,few,TGTGCCACCAGCAGAGGTGGGACTAGCTCCTACGAGCAGTACTTC,CATSRGGTSSYEQYF
NA,TRBJ1-5,TRBV28,NA,TGTGCCAGCAGTCGCCCAGCGAGCCCTTCGGGTCCCCAGCATTTT,CASSRPASPSGPQHF
TRBD2,TRBJ2-2,TRBV27,once,TGTGCCAGCCGGACTAGCGGGGACACCGGGGAGCTGTTTTTT,CASRTSGDTGELFF
TRBD1,TRBJ2-7,TRBV19,NA,TGTGCCAGCAGGGGACAGGGACTCGGAACCTACGAGCAGTACTTC,CASRGQGLGTYEQYF
TRBD1,TRBJ2-3,TRBV18,NA,TGTGCCAGCTCACCACCGAGACAGGGGCCTAGCACAGATACGCAGTATTTT,CASSPPRQGPSTDTQYF
TRBD1,TRBJ1-4,TRBV2,NA,TGTGCCAGCAGGACAGGTACAGGGGCAACTAATGAAAAACTGTTTTTT,CASRTGTGATNEKLFF
TRBD1,TRBJ1-3,TRBV28,NA,TGTGCCAGCAGTTGGGACAGGGGGCCTGGAAACACCATATATTTT,CASSWDRGPGNTIYF
TRBD2,TRBJ2-3,TRBV20-1,NA,TGCAGTGCTAGTGGACCTAGCGGGCCCACAGATACGCAGTATTTT,CSASGPSGPTDTQYF
NA,TRBJ1-1,TRBV27,NA,TGTGCCAGCAGTTTATACGCGGGGTTGAACACTGAAGCTTTCTTT,CASSLYAGLNTEAFF
NA,TRBJ1-2,TRBV10-3,NA,TGTGCCATCAGTGAGTCGTACCTAGCGTCGCCTCGGAACTATGGCTACACCTTC,CAISESYLASPRNYGYTF
TRBD1,TRBJ1-4,TRBV7-2,NA,TGTGCCAGCCGGACAGGGGCTACTAATGAAAAACTGTTTTTT,CASRTGATNEKLFF
TRBD2,TRBJ2-1,TRBV7-2,NA,TGTGCCAGCAGCCGACTAGCAGATGAGCAGTTCTTC,CASSRLADEQFF
TRBD1,TRBJ1-1,TRBV24-1,NA,TGTGCCACCAGTGATTCGGACAGGGCGACTTTCTTT,CATSDSDRATFF
TRBD2,TRBJ2-5,TRBV20-1,NA,TGCAGTGCTAGTTCCCAGCGGGAGGGCCTTGAGACCCAGTACTTC,CSASSQREGLETQYF
NA,TRBJ1-5,TRBV19,NA,TGTGCCAGTAGTATTGACAGGTCGGAGCCCCAGCATTTT,CASSIDRSEPQHF
NA,TRBJ2-2,TRBV11-3,NA,TGTGCCAGCTCCCGGGGAAACGCGAACACCGGGGAGCTGTTTTTT,CASSRGNANTGELFF
TRBD1,TRBJ2-7,TRBV29-1,NA,TGCAGCGTTAAACTCAGGGGGCGCGGCTACGAGCAGTACTTC,CSVKLRGRGYEQYF
NA,TRBJ1-3,TRBV24-1,NA,TGTGCCACCAGTGATTTGGACAACTCTGGAAACACCATATATTTT,CATSDLDNSGNTIYF
TRBD2,TRBJ2-1,TRBV5-1,NA,TGCGCCAGCAGCTCAGGACTAGCGGGGGGTGTTGAGAATGAGCAGTTCTTC,CASSSGLAGGVENEQFF